These 17 T cell receptor beta chains were sequenced from one sample in a study of CD8 T cells in Susac syndrome. The RNA, roughly 0.45 to 1 ug, was put through reverse transcription using random hexamers. TCRdb re-called the immunoSEQ multiplex PCR reads with MiXCR, one entry per CDR3 protein. The sample holds about 400,000 distinct CDR3 sequences, 85% to 90% seen once. The specimen sequenced was CD8+ T cells from PBMCs. The origin of the receptors is a human donor with multiple sclerosis.

This chain uses TRBV23-1 with TRBJ1-5; maybe TRBD1 (5 bases). TRBV23-1 is sorted into the ORF group, with uncertain function. V lost 0 bases to trimming and J lost 6 bases, with 12 bases between them. The CDR3 runs 15 residues. CDR3 in DNA: TGCGCCAGCAGTCAATCGGCAGGGCGCGTTCAGCCCCAGCATTTT. Its protein product is CASSQSAGRVQPQHF.

This clonotype was counted a single time. The rearrangement joins TRBV20-1 to TRBJ2-4, with TRBD2 as a possible D gene (6 bases). The CDR3 is 13 residues long. Trimming removed 4 bases at V and 4 bases at J, with 11 bases between. CDR1 DFQATT and CDR2 SNEGSKA come from the germline V gene (reference sequence). CDR3 protein: CSAIGTEKNIQYF. CDR3 DNA: TGCAGTGCTATCGGGACTGAGAAAAACATTCAGTACTTC.

This clonotype was found once. This sequence joins TRBV27 and TRBJ2-7; D is perhaps TRBD1 or TRBD2 (7 bases each). Germline V gives CDR1 MNHEY, CDR2 SMNVEV (reference sequence). The CDR3 consists of 13 residues. Trimming pared 8 bases from V and 3 bases from J, leaving 14 bases between. CDR3 DNA sequence: TGTGCCAGCGGGAGGGGGCCGTACTACGAGCAGTACTTC. This codes for CASGRGPYYEQYF.

This clonotype was seen a few times. The J gene is TRBJ1-2, the V gene TRBV27; D possibly corresponds to TRBD1 (5 bases). CDR1 MNHEY and CDR2 SMNVEV come from the germline V gene (reference sequence). This CDR3 contains 13 residues. Trimming cost V 5 bases and J 5 bases, with 12 bases left between them. This chain's CDR3 is CASSLDRFYGYTF. The CDR3 DNA reads as TGTGCCAGCAGTCTCGACAGATTTTATGGCTACACCTTC.

The chain has TRBV6-6 and TRBJ2-5; D is perhaps TRBD1 or TRBD2 (5 bases each). V was pared by 6 bases and J by 3 bases, with 17 bases between. CDR3 length: 15 residues. Looked up from germline, CDR1 is MNHNY and CDR2 is SVGAGI (reference sequence). CDR3 sequence reads: CASSNLGTYKETQYF. The CDR3 DNA reads as TGTGCCAGCAGCAATCTAGGGACGTACAAAGAGACCCAGTACTTC.

The J gene is TRBJ2-5, the V gene TRBV7-9, with 9 bases matching TRBD2. CDR3 length: 16 amino acids. The ends lost 5 bases at V and 4 bases at J; junction bases unmatched: 11. Germline V gives CDR1 SEHNR, CDR2 FQNEAQ (reference sequence). DNA for the CDR3: TGTGCCAGCAGCCCGGGGTGGCGGGAGGGCTCAGAGACCCAGTACTTC. This translates into CASSPGWREGSETQYF.

The chain has TRBV7-2 and TRBJ1-2; 11 nucleotides match TRBD1. Germline V gene sequence: CDR1 SGHTA, CDR2 FQGNSA. The CDR3 runs to 16 residues. Trimming at V came to 4 bases and at J to 4 bases, leaving 8 bases not matched to a gene. CDR3 amino acids: CASSSTGQGASYGYTF. Here the CDR3 DNA reads TGTGCCAGCAGCTCAACCGGACAGGGGGCAAGCTATGGCTACACCTTC.

V usage is TRBV6-6 and J usage is TRBJ1-1; D gene ambiguous. Per germline, CDR1 MNHNY and CDR2 SVGAGI (reference sequence). The length of the CDR3 is 15 residues. Trimming stripped 2 bases from V and 0 bases from J, with 10 bases between. CDR3 amino acids: CASSYDGVLNTEAFF. In DNA form, the CDR3 reads TGTGCCAGCAGTTACGATGGGGTCTTGAACACTGAAGCTTTCTTT.

V is TRBV6-1 and J is TRBJ2-7; 9 nucleotides line up with TRBD2. V was clipped by 2 bases and J by 2 bases; unmatched bases: 4. Germline V gene sequence: CDR1 MNHNS, CDR2 SASEGT. The CDR3 consists of 15 residues. CDR3 in DNA: TGTGCCAGCAGTGAAAGACTAGCGGAGGCCTACGAGCAGTACTTC. Its protein product is CASSERLAEAYEQYF.

The genes are TRBV5-4 and TRBJ2-7; no clear D gene. Germline V gene data show CDR1 as SGHNT and CDR2 as YYREEE (reference sequence). The V end was cut by 4 bases, the J end by 5 bases, with 19 bases between. The CDR3 is made up of 15 amino acids. CDR3 loop: CASSTDLRQTHEQYF. The CDR3 DNA reads TGTGCCAGCAGCACGGACCTCCGCCAGACCCACGAGCAGTACTTC. The full variable domain, rest sourced from reference TRBV5-4 and TRBJ2-7, is ETGVTQSPTHLIKTRGQQVTLRCSSQSGHNTVSWYQQALGQGPQFIFQYYREEENGRGNFPPRFSGLQFPNYSSELNVNALELDDSALYLCASSTDLRQTHEQYFGPGTRLTVT.

The chain links TRBV19 to TRBJ2-1; D call uncertain. Trimming took 6 bases from V and 3 from J, leaving 9 bases between them. This CDR3 has 13 amino acids. Looked up from germline, CDR1 is LNHDA and CDR2 is SQIVND (reference sequence). The CDR3: CASRMIDYNEQFF. Written as DNA, the CDR3 is TGTGCCAGTAGGATGATAGACTACAATGAGCAGTTCTTC.

The CDR3 DNA sequence: TGCAGCGGGTCAGGGCCCATTGAAGCTTTCTTT. Encoded protein: CSGSGPIEAFF. The chain joins TRBV29-1 to TRBJ1-1; D is possibly TRBD1 (5 bases). V gave up 7 bases and J gave up 7 bases, with 13 bases separating them. CDR3 length: 11 amino acids. Germline V gene sequence: CDR1 SQVTM, CDR2 ANQGSEA.

The V call is TRBV4-1, the J call TRBJ2-5; TRBD1 aligns across 9 bases. The CDR3 spans 17 residues. Germline V gene lookup returns CDR1 MGHRA and CDR2 YSYEKL. Trimming removed 4 bases from V and 2 bases from J; junction bases left unmatched: 11. The CDR3 region has the DNA TGCGCCAGCAGCCGGTGGTGGGGCGGGACAGGGCAAGAGACCCAGTACTTC. Translated, it gives CASSRWWGGTGQETQYF.

The rearrangement joins TRBV6-5 to TRBJ2-2, with D perhaps matching TRBD1 or TRBD2 (5 bases each). CDR3 length equals 13 residues. CDR1 and CDR2 (germline): MNHEY, SVGAGI. V was shortened by 5 bases and J by 6 bases, with 10 bases between the two germline ends. As DNA, the CDR3 is TGTGCCAGCAGTCCCGGGGCAGCCGGGGAGCTGTTTTTT. It is translated as CASSPGAAGELFF.

This clonotype has a single count. This chain links TRBV10-3 with TRBJ2-3, with D maybe TRBD2 (6 bases). Germline lookup yields CDR1 ENHRY and CDR2 SYGVKD. The CDR3 length is 15 residues. The V end was cut by 8 bases, the J end by 1 base, with 16 bases between. CDR3 in amino acids: CAIQLDGEGTDTQYF. The CDR3, as DNA: TGTGCCATCCAACTAGACGGGGAGGGCACAGATACGCAGTATTTT.

The rearrangement joins TRBV6-1 to TRBJ1-2; 8 bases fit TRBD1. Unmatched junction bases numbered 3, after V lost 7 bases and J lost 2 bases. The germline gives CDR1 MNHNS, CDR2 SASEGT. The CDR3 contains 13 residues. The CDR3 is CASTDRENYGYTF. Written as DNA, the CDR3 is TGTGCCAGCACGGACAGGGAAAACTATGGCTACACCTTC.

The chain joins TRBV7-2 to TRBJ2-1, with TRBD2 matching over 10 bases. CDR3 length: 18 amino acids. V shed 1 base and J 3 bases; nucleotides not matched to a gene: 9. In germline, CDR1 is SGHTA, CDR2 FQGNSA. The CDR3 coding sequence is TGTGCCAGCAGCTTAGTAGGACTAGCGGAGACGAACTACAATGAGCAGTTCTTC. Amino acid sequence: CASSLVGLAETNYNEQFF.